This TCR beta chain was sequenced during a study of beta chain features in type 1 diabetes (dated by TCRdb to the late 2010s). Notes on the research overall: Mean age, gender distribution, total cell number and subset yield were not different between patients and healthy donors. Across all samples, about 110 million sorted cells were examined, and cell number per subset correlated strongly with RNA yield. In the study, TCRB repertoires of sorted circulating CD4+ T cell subsets from recently diagnosed type 1 diabetes patients were compared with those of matched healthy donors. Naive and central memory subsets were obtained from all 30 or so donors, but regulatory and stem cell-like memory subsets were isolated from only 8 patients and about 8 healthy donors. On the study overall, not on this receptor specifically: The naive, central memory and regulatory TCRB repertoires appeared to resemble one another more closely among patients than among healthy donors. Shorter templates might be favored by PCR, yet because patient and control samples were amplified and corrected together, any such skew would affect both groups equally. Because the HLA sub-analyses included only small numbers of individuals, any influence of HLA type on TCRB rearrangement was left unresolved. Patients with type 1 diabetes made fewer insertions and deleted more nucleotides at VDJ recombination sites, implying thymic rearrangement abnormalities. Sequencing cDNA rather than genomic DNA could over-represent highly expressing activated cells, although activation and CD3 levels did not differ between groups. Type 1 diabetes patients showed a moderate but significant shortening of TCRB CDR3 length in all four CD4+ subsets.

The entire isolated RNA was reverse transcribed using the High Capacity cDNA Reverse Transcription Kit, and thus expressed TCRB transcripts were sequenced. Deep immunoSEQ sequencing was performed on naive, central memory and regulatory T cell samples, with an average of roughly 3.3 million total reads per sample. Sorted cells were lysed in RLT buffer, and RNA was extracted using DNase-treated RNeasy Micro or Mini kits according to cell number. To prevent cross-contamination, each cell subset was processed individually, whereas patient and healthy donor samples were processed jointly. The immunoSEQ multiplex PCR was used to amplify TCRB sequences from cDNA, generating 87-bp fragments that spanned the CDR3 region. Sequencing of the amplicons was done on the Illumina HiSeq platform. In the authors' own workflow: PCR bias was computationally corrected using synthetic template baselines, reads within Hamming distance 2 were collapsed, and singletons that could not be merged were discarded. Reads were aligned against IMGT to assign V, D and J genes, CDR3 length and insertions or deletions at six rearrangement sites. Within each subset, clonotype counts were normalized to sorted cell number, after which true diversity and Gini coefficients were computed with the tcR R package. The overlap coefficient, calculated on TCRB nucleotide sequences, was used to measure repertoire sharing. Here the immuneACCESS table is served through TCRdb, limited to in-frame sequences with V and J called. Missing clones are a known gap in these copies; in checked studies unresolved V genes cover under half, and the rest lacks a known reason. The D gene and trimming were derived from the DNA, and the V and J assignments and clone size from that table. The sample table shows hundreds of thousands of clones, and around 7.6% are seen once. The ten biggest clones cover under 0.5% of the sample.

In the germline V gene (reference sequence), CDR1 corresponds to LNHDA and CDR2 to SQIVND. Trimming costs V 2 bases and J 4 bases, and their ends lie 14 bases apart. The cysteine opens and the phenylalanine closes a CDR3 of 15 amino acids. The CDR3 DNA has 45 bases and is translated from base 1. Each donor gave one peripheral blood draw, about 110 mL on average, collected into heparinised tubes. Using a panel that included CD45RO, CCR7, CD25, CD127, CD95 and CD27, naive, central memory, regulatory and stem cell-like memory CD4+ T cells were sorted on a BD FACSAria II. Purity was above 95% for every sorted population. Right away, PBMCs were isolated by Lymphoprep density gradient centrifugation and were stained directly, with no culture step. To minimize batch effects, samples were stained and sorted in pairs, one healthy donor with one patient per experiment. This clone was picked up a small number of times. Its antigen remains undetermined. There are no base qualities to consult, and no much larger clone falls within one base.

Sequencing was done on a sample of central memory CD4+ T cells from blood. The chain uses TRBV19 and TRBJ1-2; the D segment cannot be called with confidence. This sequence was found in a woman aged 18-30 years in good health. This receptor has the CDR3 CASSIRAEGGYGYTF. The DNA reads TGTGCCAGTAGTATAAGGGCAGAAGGCGGCTATGGCTACACCTTC.